What follows describes a single TCR beta chain. No antigen is known for it. Base qualities are not recorded, but no much larger clone differs from it by a single base. TCRbeta CDR3 regions were amplified from genomic DNA by means of the immunoSEQ Assay, a bias-controlled multiplex PCR. On the study's bioinformatics: The number of nucleated cells in each sample was estimated from the amplification of reference gene primers within the assay. To quantify the absolute abundance of each unique TCRbeta CDR3 rearrangement, sequence reads were collapsed and filtered. For each sample, productive Simpson clonality was calculated as the square root of Simpson's diversity index across productive rearrangements. TCRdb carries this immuneACCESS record with in-frame sequences only. Its versions omit some clonotypes, under half of them owing to an unresolved V gene in the studies checked, with the rest unexplained. D and trimming were read from the DNA, whereas the V and J calls and clone size are those reported in that table. This sample holds about 230,000 clones; roughly 76% were observed only once. The ten largest clonotypes hold 7.5% of the sample.

The sample originates from a study of blood T cell repertoires in COVID-19 (dated by TCRdb to the early 2020s). Regarding the research as a whole: Samples covering the acute and convalescent phases of COVID-19 were provided by collaborators in the United States, Italy and Spain. The material from the prospective study consisted of cDNA or gDNA derived from T cells, B-cell-depleted T cells, or PBMCs. Subjects who had been exposed to COVID-19, were actively infected with it, or had recovered from it provided the deeply sampled blood TCRbeta repertoires that made up the dataset. The repertoires were made available in a free public database intended to serve as a resource for research on the immune response to SARS-CoV-2. Samples came from the ongoing ImmuneRACE study (first 160 participants) plus 1,254 subjects from 6 global collaborators. Sample metadata almost always included a de-identified subject ID, COVID-19 status, age in years and sex. Where available, HLA class I and class II types were obtained from metadata supplied by the sample provider rather than from assay-based typing. On the study overall, not on this receptor specifically: The quantity of clinical and demographic metadata differed by source and by participant and was supplied without curation.

At one collaborating source in Seattle, patients were enrolled during active infection and were followed longitudinally through the course of disease. The collaborating institutions used their own protocols to collect whole blood in K2EDTA tubes. For TCRbeta analysis, collaborators shipped samples as frozen whole blood, isolated PBMCs, or DNA extracted from either of those sample types. CDR1 and CDR2 are drawn from the germline V gene (reference sequence): PRHDT, FYEKMQ. From the cysteine up to the phenylalanine, the CDR3 has a length of 14 residues. Of the read, only the CDR3 DNA is kept; its 42 bases are in frame from base 1. V is pared back by 5 bases and J by 6 bases, with 13 bases lying between the germline termini.

The receptor was isolated from a woman aged 80 or over with COVID-19, enrolled during active disease. The rearranged chain carries TRBV13 and TRBJ2-2, with a tentative D gene TRBD2 over 6 matching bases. Sequencing input: peripheral blood. The bases are TGTGCCAGCAGCCCCGGGAGTGGCGCCGGGGAGCTGTTTTTT. The resulting protein is CASSPGSGAGELFF.